Listed here are 11 T cell receptor beta chains from one sample, sequenced in a study of blood T cell repertoires in COVID-19. Measured with immunoSEQ multiplex PCR; TCRdb has only the in-frame clones, and not every one. The sample gives about 50,000 clones, around nine tenths of which show up once; approximately 6% is in the top ten. Input material: peripheral blood. The receptor set was obtained from a middle-aged man with acute or convalescent COVID-19.

V gene TRBV10-3 combines with J gene TRBJ2-7, with TRBD2 as a possible D gene (6 bases). Germline CDR1 ENHRY, CDR2 SYGVKD. The CDR3 is 15 residues long. V lost 2 bases and J 2 bases, leaving 13 bases between the germline ends. The DNA of the CDR3 is TGTGCCATCAGTGAGGGCGGGAATAGAGCCTACGAGCAGTACTTC. This encodes CAISEGGNRAYEQYF.

This clone is classed as medium-sized. The chain couples TRBV25-1 to TRBJ2-2; 7 bases fit TRBD2. Per the germline V gene, CDR1 is MGHDK and CDR2 is SYGVNS. The CDR3 has 18 amino acids. The trim removed 3 bases at V and 4 bases at J, leaving 14 bases unmatched. CDR3 nucleotide sequence: TGTGCCAGCAGTGAGGCGCCGACAGCGGGAAGGGCCACCGGGGAGCTGTTTTTT. It codes for CASSEAPTAGRATGELFF.

V usage is TRBV2 and J usage is TRBJ1-2, with a weak D call TRBD1 (5 bases). Trimming stripped 5 bases from V and 6 bases from J, with 16 bases between. The CDR3 is 14 amino acids. CDR1 is SNHLY and CDR2 is FYNNEI in the germline V gene. DNA of the CDR3: TGTGCCAGCAGTTTAGAGACAGAAGCCCATGGCTACACCTTC. Its translation is CASSLETEAHGYTF.

This chain uses TRBV19 with TRBJ2-7, with 7 bases that match TRBD1. Per germline, CDR1 LNHDA and CDR2 SQIVND (reference sequence). Unmatched junction bases numbered 15, after V lost 10 bases and J lost 6 bases. CDR3 length: 14 amino acids. The CDR3 DNA reads TGTGCCACTCAGCGAGGGCAGGGGGTAGTCGAGCAGTACTTC. Its protein product is CATQRGQGVVEQYF.

The gene calls are TRBV3-1 (or the pseudogene TRBV3-2) and TRBJ1-2, with D perhaps TRBD1 (5 bases). The V gene lost 5 bases and the J gene lost 8 bases, with 15 bases spanning the gap. The germline V gene has CDR1 LGHDT and CDR2 YNNKEL (reference sequence). This CDR3 has 13 residues. The CDR3 is CASSFPQGMGYTF. The CDR3, as DNA: TGTGCCAGCAGCTTCCCGCAGGGAATGGGCTACACCTTC.

J is TRBJ1-5 and V is TRBV29-1, with no clear D. V dropped 5 bases and J dropped 0 bases, with 20 bases sitting between them. Germline CDR1 reads SQVTM; CDR2 reads ANQGSEA. This CDR3 spans 17 amino acids. This CDR3 is CSVLENRLADSNQPQHF. The CDR3 DNA reads as TGCAGCGTTCTAGAGAATAGGTTGGCAGATAGCAATCAGCCCCAGCATTTT.

The CDR3 region has the DNA TGTGCCAGCAGCCATGACAGGGGGAACACTGAAGCTTTCTTT. As protein: CASSHDRGNTEAFF. The chain has TRBV3-1 (or the pseudogene TRBV3-2) and TRBJ1-1, with 8 bases matching TRBD1. J gave up 1 base and V 3 bases, and 1 base lay outside the gene matches. Germline CDR1 reads LGHDT; CDR2 reads YNNKEL (reference sequence). The CDR3 is 14 residues long.

V and J are TRBV5-1 and TRBJ1-6, with 8 bases lining up with TRBD1. V lost 1 base, J lost 10 bases, and 7 bases stayed unmatched. Germline values: CDR1 SGHRS, CDR2 YFSETQ. The CDR3 loop spans 15 amino acids. CDR3 residues: CASSLRQGARSPLHF. The CDR3 nucleotides read TGCGCCAGCAGCTTGCGGCAGGGGGCTAGGTCACCCCTCCACTTT.

This rearrangement joins TRBV6-2 or TRBV6-3 to TRBJ1-1; D not certain. The CDR3 spans 16 residues. The V gene lost 0 bases and the J gene lost 3 bases, with 14 bases spanning the gap. Germline V gene data show CDR1 as MNHEY and CDR2 as SVGEGT. In nucleotides, the CDR3 is TGTGCCAGCAGTTACTCGACAAGTTCTGTCTACACTGAAGCTTTCTTT. It is translated as CASSYSTSSVYTEAFF.

The V gene is TRBV18, the J gene TRBJ2-4; D perhaps matches TRBD2 (5 bases). The length of the CDR3 is 14 residues. The V and J ends lost 3 bases and 7 bases respectively, with 13 bases between them. The germline V gene has CDR1 KGHSH and CDR2 LQKENI. The CDR3 coding sequence is TGTGCCAGCTCACCGCAGAGGGAGTCGAACATTCAGTACTTC. This translates into CASSPQRESNIQYF.

The rearrangement links TRBV27 to TRBJ2-7; tentatively, D is TRBD1 (6 bases). V gave up 3 bases and J gave up 3 bases, with 9 bases separating them. In germline, CDR1 is MNHEY, CDR2 SMNVEV (reference sequence). The CDR3 covers 13 residues. The CDR3 bases are TGTGCCAGCAGTTTGTCAGGGGACTACGAGCAGTACTTC. Amino acid sequence: CASSLSGDYEQYF.